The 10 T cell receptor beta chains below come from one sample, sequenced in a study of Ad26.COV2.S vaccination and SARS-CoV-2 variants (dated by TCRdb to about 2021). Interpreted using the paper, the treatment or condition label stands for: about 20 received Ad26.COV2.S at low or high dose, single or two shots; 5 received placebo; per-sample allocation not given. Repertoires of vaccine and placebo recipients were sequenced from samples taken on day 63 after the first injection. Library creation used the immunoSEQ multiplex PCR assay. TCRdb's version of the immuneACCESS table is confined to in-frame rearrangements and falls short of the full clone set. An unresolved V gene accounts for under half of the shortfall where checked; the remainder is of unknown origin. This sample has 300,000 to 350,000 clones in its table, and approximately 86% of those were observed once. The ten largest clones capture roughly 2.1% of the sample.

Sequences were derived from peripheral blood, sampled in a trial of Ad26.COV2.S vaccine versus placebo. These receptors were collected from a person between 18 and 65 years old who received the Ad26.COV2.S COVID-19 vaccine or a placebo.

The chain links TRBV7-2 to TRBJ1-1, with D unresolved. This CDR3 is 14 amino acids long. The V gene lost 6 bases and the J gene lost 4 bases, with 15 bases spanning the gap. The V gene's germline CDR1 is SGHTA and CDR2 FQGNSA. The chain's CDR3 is CASRSSAGITEAFF. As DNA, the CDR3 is TGTGCCAGCAGATCCAGTGCGGGAATCACTGAAGCTTTCTTT.

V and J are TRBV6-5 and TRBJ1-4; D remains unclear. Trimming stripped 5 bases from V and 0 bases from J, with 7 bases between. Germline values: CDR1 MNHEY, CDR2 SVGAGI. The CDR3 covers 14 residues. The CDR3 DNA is TGTGCCAGCAGTAGGACGGCAACTAATGAAAAACTGTTTTTT. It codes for CASSRTATNEKLFF.

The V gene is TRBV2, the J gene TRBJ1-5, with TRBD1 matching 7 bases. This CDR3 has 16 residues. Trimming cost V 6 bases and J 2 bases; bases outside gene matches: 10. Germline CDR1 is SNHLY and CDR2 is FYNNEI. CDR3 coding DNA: TGTGCCAGCAGCAAAGAGACAGGGAGAGGCAATCAGCCCCAGCATTTT. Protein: CASSKETGRGNQPQHF.

The CDR3: CASSQVGAGGNTEAFF. CDR3 nucleotides: TGCGCCAGCAGCCAAGTGGGGGCAGGGGGGAACACTGAAGCTTTCTTT. The chain links TRBV4-3 to TRBJ1-1; 7 bases align to TRBD1. CDR1 is LGHNA, CDR2 YSLEER, per germline. This CDR3 contains 16 residues. V trimming: 1 base; J trimming: 1 base; junction bases outside the gene matches: 6.

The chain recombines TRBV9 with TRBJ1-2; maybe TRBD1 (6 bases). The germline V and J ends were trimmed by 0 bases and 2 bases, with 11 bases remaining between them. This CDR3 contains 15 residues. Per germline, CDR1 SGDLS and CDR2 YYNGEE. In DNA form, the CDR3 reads TGTGCCAGCAGCGTAGCGGGGGGCTCCAACTATGGCTACACCTTC. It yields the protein CASSVAGGSNYGYTF.

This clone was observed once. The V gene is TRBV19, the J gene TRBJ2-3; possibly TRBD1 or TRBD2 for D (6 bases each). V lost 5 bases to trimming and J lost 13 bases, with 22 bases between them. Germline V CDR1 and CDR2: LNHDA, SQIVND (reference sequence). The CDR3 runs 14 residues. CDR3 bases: TGTGCCAGTAGTCCAGGGGATAGCGGCCAAAGTAAGTATTTT. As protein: CASSPGDSGQSKYF.

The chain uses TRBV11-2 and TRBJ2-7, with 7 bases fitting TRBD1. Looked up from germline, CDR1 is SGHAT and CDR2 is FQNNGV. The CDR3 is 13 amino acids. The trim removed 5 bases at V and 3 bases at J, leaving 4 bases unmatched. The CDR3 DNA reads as TGTGCCAGCAGCACGGACAGGTTCTACGAGCAGTACTTC. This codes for CASSTDRFYEQYF.

DNA of the CDR3: TGTGCCAGCAGCGCGACTAGCGCTAACACAGATACGCAGTATTTT. As protein: CASSATSANTDTQYF. This chain joins TRBV11-2 and TRBJ2-3, with 8 bases aligning to TRBD2. This CDR3 contains 15 residues. CDR1 is SGHAT and CDR2 is FQNNGV in the germline V gene. V dropped 5 bases and J dropped 2; count of bases not matched to a gene: 6.

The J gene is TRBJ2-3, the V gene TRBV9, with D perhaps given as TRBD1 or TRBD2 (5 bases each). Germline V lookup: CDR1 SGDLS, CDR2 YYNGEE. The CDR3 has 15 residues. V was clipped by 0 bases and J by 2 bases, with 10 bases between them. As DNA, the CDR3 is TGTGCCAGCAGCGTAGACGGGGCGCTCACAGATACGCAGTATTTT. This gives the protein CASSVDGALTDTQYF.

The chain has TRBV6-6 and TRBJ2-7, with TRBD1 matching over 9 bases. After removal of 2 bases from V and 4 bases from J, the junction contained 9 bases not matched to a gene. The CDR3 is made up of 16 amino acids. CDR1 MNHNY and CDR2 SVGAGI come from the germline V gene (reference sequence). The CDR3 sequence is CASSYLYGTGTYEQYF. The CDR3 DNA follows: TGTGCCAGCAGTTACCTCTACGGGACAGGGACTTACGAGCAGTACTTC.